This TCR beta chain was observed in a study of T cells after yellow fever vaccination. General study findings and limits: Re-detected after boosting: most primary clones, more than 95% of CD4 and 80% to 90% of CD8.

It was through 5'RACE template switching that TCR cDNA was made, with a universal primer site and UMIs added. MiXCR, run by TCRdb on the 5' RACE reads, gives a single entry per CDR3 protein. This table holds 550,000 to 750,000 distinct CDR3 sequences, roughly 13% found once. On this clonotype itself: The antigen is unknown.

Germline-derived CDR1 and CDR2 are MNHNS and SASEGT. The CDR3 consists of 16 residues. V gave up 7 bases and J gave up 7 bases; unmatched junction bases: 11. The sample was PBMCs, taken on the day of the yellow fever booster vaccination. The clonotype was recovered from a man aged 30-40 years who received the YFV17D yellow fever vaccine. The rearrangement uses TRBV6-1 and TRBJ2-1, with 12 bases aligning to TRBD2. The CDR3 region has the DNA TGTGCCAGCAAACATTCTAGCGGGAGGGCCGGGAATGAGCAGTTCTTC. Amino acid sequence: CASKHSSGRAGNEQFF.